The 23 T cell receptor beta chains below were found in one sample sequenced in a study of cytomegalovirus exposure and HLA in healthy donors. The primer mix had 60 Vbeta and 13 Jbeta primers. Only in-frame clones appear in the TCRdb table, and some are missing; sequencing was by immunoSEQ multiplex PCR. The sample lists around 120,000 clones; roughly 80% were seen once. The material sequenced was PBMCs. These TCRs come from a female donor in good health and CMV-seropositive.

The rearrangement joins TRBV7-9 to TRBJ2-1; D might be TRBD2 (8 bases). Trimming left V 5 bases short and J 5 bases short, with 16 bases between. Germline V gene sequence: CDR1 SEHNR, CDR2 FQNEAQ (reference sequence). The CDR3 spans 15 residues. DNA of the CDR3: TGTGCCAGCAGCCGCCGGGGGGGGACAGACAATGAGCAGTTCTTC. Its protein is CASSRRGGTDNEQFF.

CDR3 amino acids: CASSTSRGLHEQYF. The CDR3 bases are TGTGCCAGCAGTACTTCCAGGGGTTTACACGAGCAGTACTTC. This rearrangement joins TRBV25-1 to TRBJ2-7; possible D gene TRBD1, 6 bases. CDR3 length: 14 amino acids. Per germline, CDR1 MGHDK and CDR2 SYGVNS. V was cut by 5 bases and J by 5 bases, with 16 bases left in between.

The rearrangement links TRBV2 to TRBJ1-1, with 9 bases fitting TRBD1. With V trimmed by 6 bases and J by 4 bases, 6 bases remained unmatched. This CDR3 region has 14 residues. Germline CDR1 is SNHLY and CDR2 is FYNNEI. The CDR3 nucleotides read TGTGCCAGCAGACCTGGACAGGGGAGCACTGAAGCTTTCTTT. It encodes CASRPGQGSTEAFF.

The chain employs TRBV5-1 and TRBJ2-3; 10 bases align to TRBD1. The CDR3 is 20 amino acids. Germline V gene data show CDR1 as SGHRS and CDR2 as YFSETQ. The V segment lost 0 bases and the J segment 0 bases; nucleotides outside the gene matches: 13. This chain's CDR3 is CASSLGRGTGELASTDTQYF. The DNA of the CDR3 is TGCGCCAGCAGCTTGGGGCGCGGGACAGGGGAGTTAGCTAGCACAGATACGCAGTATTTT. The complete variable domain, with remaining parts taken from reference TRBV5-1 and TRBJ2-3, reads KAGVTQTPRYLIKTRGQQVTLSCSPISGHRSVSWYQQTPGQGLQFLFEYFSETQRNKGNFPGRFSGRQFSNSRSEMNVSTLELGDSALYLCASSLGRGTGELASTDTQYFGPGTRLTVL.

The table lists this clone with a few counts. The chain uses TRBV19 and TRBJ1-5, with D perhaps matching TRBD1 (5 bases). The germline V and J ends were trimmed by 3 bases and 5 bases, with 11 bases remaining between them. The germline CDR1 and CDR2 sequences are LNHDA and SQIVND (reference sequence). CDR3 length: 14 residues. CDR3: CASSIGPGYQPQHF. DNA of the CDR3: TGTGCCAGTAGTATTGGGCCAGGGTATCAGCCCCAGCATTTT.

The V gene is TRBV12-5, the J gene TRBJ2-3; D is possibly TRBD1 (6 bases). The CDR3 runs to 13 residues. Germline CDR1 and CDR2: LGHNT and FRNRAP. Trimming took 6 bases from V and 1 from J, leaving 8 bases between them. The CDR3, as DNA: TGTGCTAGTGGCAGGGGCGGCACAGATACGCAGTATTTT. Translated: CASGRGGTDTQYF.

The chain couples TRBV7-3 to TRBJ2-7; 9 bases line up with TRBD1. The CDR3 runs to 15 residues. CDR1 and CDR2 (germline): SGHTA, FQGTGA. The ends lost 2 bases at V and 1 base at J; junction bases unmatched: 3. The CDR3 here is CASSLGTGPSYEQYF. The CDR3 nucleotides read TGTGCCAGCAGCTTAGGGACAGGGCCTTCCTACGAGCAGTACTTC.

The V and J genes are TRBV28 and TRBJ2-5; D possibly corresponds to TRBD1 (5 bases). Germline CDR1 and CDR2: MDHEN and SYDVKM. The CDR3 is made up of 13 amino acids. V was shortened by 5 bases and J by 5 bases, with 12 bases between the two germline ends. CDR3 bases: TGTGCCAGCAGTCCATGGGGCGAGGAGACCCAGTACTTC. The encoded protein is CASSPWGEETQYF.

In DNA, the CDR3 is TGTGCCAGCAGTGAGGGAGTAAGGAGTCAGCCCCAGCATTTT. The encoded protein is CASSEGVRSQPQHF. J is TRBJ1-5 and V is TRBV2; D gene uncertain. Germline assignment: CDR1 SNHLY and CDR2 FYNNEI. CDR3 length equals 14 residues. V lost 3 bases to trimming and J lost 6 bases, with 12 bases between them.

The genes are TRBV19 and TRBJ2-7; D may be TRBD1 (5 bases). The CDR3 extends over 11 amino acids. From germline, CDR1 is LNHDA and CDR2 SQIVND (reference sequence). Trimming left V 8 bases short and J 2 bases short, with 7 bases between. The CDR3 region has the DNA TGTGCCAGTGGACAAGCCTACGAGCAGTACTTC. Its translation is CASGQAYEQYF. Using reference TRBV19 and TRBJ2-7 for the parts outside the CDR3, the full variable domain is DGGITQSPKYLFRKEGQNVTLSCEQNLNHDAMYWYRQDPGQGLRLIYYSQIVNDFQKGDIAEGYSVSREKKESFPLTVTSAQKNPTAFYLCASGQAYEQYFGPGTRLTVT.

The V call is TRBV18, the J call TRBJ1-2, with no clear D. Trimming stripped 3 bases from V and 5 bases from J, with 19 bases between. Germline values: CDR1 KGHSH, CDR2 LQKENI. The CDR3 is 16 amino acids. The CDR3 nucleotides read TGTGCCAGCTCACCGGGCCGGGATGCGTGGGGATATGGCTACACCTTC. Protein: CASSPGRDAWGYGYTF.

This sequence joins TRBV19 and TRBJ1-1; no clear D gene. CDR1 is LNHDA, CDR2 SQIVND, per germline (reference sequence). V was clipped by 7 bases and J by 4 bases, with 13 bases between them. This CDR3 comprises 13 residues. This CDR3 is CASTPTRGTEAFF. DNA of the CDR3: TGTGCCAGTACCCCCACAAGAGGCACTGAAGCTTTCTTT.

This clone was counted once. The V and J genes are TRBV28 and TRBJ1-5; no firm D call. The CDR3 runs 13 residues. Germline V gives CDR1 MDHEN, CDR2 SYDVKM. V lost 4 bases and J lost 3, with 7 bases in between. The CDR3 sequence is CASSWAVNQPQHF. For the CDR3, the DNA is TGTGCCAGCAGTTGGGCAGTCAATCAGCCCCAGCATTTT.

In this sample, this clone turned up a few times. This chain joins TRBV13 and TRBJ1-2, with TRBD1 identical over 7 bases. Germline V CDR1 and CDR2: PRHDT, FYEKMQ (reference sequence). The CDR3 totals 16 residues. V gave up 4 bases and J gave up 0 bases; unmatched junction bases: 8. In nucleotides, the CDR3 is TGTGCCAGCAGCTACCGACAGGGAAGAGCTAACTATGGCTACACCTTC. As protein: CASSYRQGRANYGYTF.

The chain combines TRBV4-3 with TRBJ2-5; 8 bases agree with TRBD2. V lost 0 bases and J lost 3; bases outside the gene matches: 6. CDR1 and CDR2 (germline): LGHNA, YSLEER. This CDR3 has 16 amino acids. DNA of the CDR3: TGCGCCAGCAGCCAAGATAGGGCAGCGGGGGAAGAGACCCAGTACTTC. It codes for CASSQDRAAGEETQYF.

This clone was detected only once. The genes are TRBV9 and TRBJ2-5; 7 nucleotides line up with TRBD2. The CDR3 length is 14 residues. CDR1 and CDR2 from the germline V gene are SGDLS and YYNGEE. Trimming at V came to 2 bases and at J to 2 bases, leaving 3 bases not matched to a gene. The CDR3 here is CASSVGGNQETQYF. The CDR3 coding sequence is TGTGCCAGCAGCGTCGGGGGGAATCAAGAGACCCAGTACTTC.

V is TRBV4-1 and J is TRBJ2-1; D possibly corresponds to TRBD1 (7 bases). Looked up from germline, CDR1 is MGHRA and CDR2 is YSYEKL. V was clipped by 0 bases and J by 4 bases, with 13 bases between them. This CDR3 comprises 16 residues. The DNA for the CDR3 is TGCGCCAGCAGCCAAGATCCCAGGGGGACTTACAATGAGCAGTTCTTC. This translates into CASSQDPRGTYNEQFF.

CDR3 DNA: TGTGCCAGCAGTTTAGCGCAGGGTTGGAATGAGCAGTTCTTC. Translating it yields CASSLAQGWNEQFF. The V call is TRBV27, the J call TRBJ2-1; D is possibly TRBD1 (5 bases). The CDR3 is made up of 14 amino acids. CDR1 is MNHEY, CDR2 SMNVEV, per germline (reference sequence). V lost 2 bases and J lost 7, with 12 bases in between.

The CDR3 DNA reads TGTGCCAGCAGCTCGACAGGGGGCGGGGACATTCAGTACTTC. This translates into CASSSTGGGDIQYF. This chain joins TRBV7-8 and TRBJ2-4, with 10 bases aligning to TRBD1. The CDR3 sequence is 14 residues long. The V gene's germline CDR1 is SGHVS and CDR2 FQNEAQ. V lost 4 bases to trimming and J lost 8 bases; unmatched junction nucleotides: 5.

V usage is TRBV10-3 and J usage is TRBJ1-1, with TRBD1 identical over 8 bases. Germline V gives CDR1 ENHRY, CDR2 SYGVKD. The length of the CDR3 is 18 residues. Germline trimming cut 2 bases from V and 1 base from J; bases unmatched to any gene: 12. The CDR3 protein is CAISEGLTGTGGNTEAFF. Written as DNA, the CDR3 is TGTGCCATCAGTGAGGGCCTTACCGGGACAGGCGGGAACACTGAAGCTTTCTTT.

DNA of the CDR3: TGTGCCAGCAGCTTGGCTAGCGGGGTTTACAATGAGCAGTTCTTC. Encoded protein: CASSLASGVYNEQFF. This chain joins TRBV7-2 and TRBJ2-1; 9 nucleotides align to TRBD2. The germline V gene encodes CDR1 SGHTA and CDR2 FQGNSA. V gave up 3 bases and J gave up 4 bases; unmatched junction bases: 4. The CDR3 runs to 15 residues.

The chain joins TRBV7-8 to TRBJ2-5, with 9 bases aligning to TRBD1. This CDR3 has 14 residues. V lost 2 bases to trimming and J lost 11 bases; unmatched junction nucleotides: 9. The germline CDR1 and CDR2 sequences are SGHVS and FQNEAQ. The CDR3 region has the DNA TGTGCCAGCAGCTTATGGGACAGGGACCCCCCGCAGTACTTC. It yields the protein CASSLWDRDPPQYF.

The chain uses TRBV7-3 and TRBJ1-1; D perhaps matches TRBD1 (5 bases). The CDR3 has 13 amino acids. The V and J ends lost 7 bases and 0 bases respectively, with 9 bases between them. CDR1 is SGHTA and CDR2 is FQGTGA in the germline V gene. The DNA of the CDR3 is TGTGCCAGCAAGATAGGGGTGAACACTGAAGCTTTCTTT. Its protein is CASKIGVNTEAFF.